This passage covers 5 T cell receptor beta chains from one sample sequenced in a study of beta chain features in type 1 diabetes. The study's findings and limits: Shorter TCRB CDR3s, moderately but significantly so, marked every one of the four CD4+ subsets in Type 1 diabetes patients.

For these TCRs, the target antigens are not known. cDNA synthesis used the whole RNA isolate, giving expressed TCRB sequences. Produced via immunoSEQ multiplex PCR; TCRdb's table is partial and in-frame only. This sample has about 340,000 clones, with roughly 13% found just once. The sample was naive CD4+ T cells from blood. The receptors were gathered from a woman younger than 30 with type 1 diabetes.

Turning to this clone: The sample holds other DNA sequences that translate to the same CDR3. The rearrangement links TRBV7-9 to TRBJ2-1, with TRBD1 matching over 7 bases. Germline V gives CDR1 SEHNR, CDR2 FQNEAQ (reference sequence). The CDR3 consists of 13 residues. The junction had 6 bases not matched to a gene; V was cut back by 6 bases and J by 7 bases. The DNA of the CDR3 is TGTGCCAGCAGTCGACAGGGTAGGAATGAGCAGTTCTTC. Its protein is CASSRQGRNEQFF.

The chain has TRBV7-2 and TRBJ2-5, with D unclear. The V end was cut by 4 bases, the J end by 9 bases, with 12 bases between. This CDR3 is built from 12 residues. Germline-derived CDR1 and CDR2 are SGHTA and FQGNSA. The CDR3, as DNA: TGTGCCAGCAGCTCATCTACAGCCTCCCAGTACTTC. It yields the protein CASSSSTASQYF. The variable domain in full, completed from reference TRBV7-2 and TRBJ2-5, reads GAGVSQSPSNKVTEKGKDVELRCDPISGHTALYWYRQSLGQGLEFLIYFQGNSAPDKSGLPSDRFSAERTGGSVSTLTIQRTQQEDSAVYLCASSSSTASQYFGPGTRLLVL.

This clone was counted between two and nine times. The chain couples TRBV28 to TRBJ2-1; 10 positions agree with TRBD2. V lost 6 bases, J lost 7 bases, and 12 bases stayed unmatched. Germline CDR1 and CDR2: MDHEN and SYDVKM. This CDR3 contains 16 residues. The CDR3 DNA sequence: TGTGCCAGCAGAGGTTTGACTAGCGGGCAAGCGAATGAGCAGTTCTTC. It specifies CASRGLTSGQANEQFF.

This clone was recorded a few times. This rearrangement joins TRBV15 to TRBJ2-7, with unresolved D. Germline V gives CDR1 LNHNV, CDR2 YYDKDF (reference sequence). V lost 2 bases and J 2 bases, leaving 13 bases between the germline ends. The CDR3 consists of 15 residues. The CDR3 loop is CATSRRGLVAYEQYF. The CDR3 nucleotides are TGTGCCACCAGCAGAAGAGGCCTAGTGGCCTACGAGCAGTACTTC.

This chain connects TRBV29-1 to TRBJ2-5; 7 bases align to TRBD2. CDR3 length: 13 residues. Germline CDR1 and CDR2: SQVTM and ANQGSEA. V was pared by 7 bases and J by 4 bases, with 9 bases of the junction left unmatched. In nucleotides, the CDR3 is TGCAGCGCCACGCCGGGGGGAGGAGAGACCCAGTACTTC. Translating it yields CSATPGGGETQYF.